This T cell receptor beta chain was found in a study of post-analysis software for immune sequencing data. Study overall: Included courses were relapsing-remitting and secondary progressive multiple sclerosis; progressive-relapsing multiple sclerosis was also included.

Libraries were made from TCR beta cDNA, and they carried unique molecular identifiers. From roughly 1 to 10 million T cells, 400,000 to 650,000 cDNA molecules were obtained. Via MiXCR, TCRdb re-called the PCR reads, giving one row per CDR3 protein. The table lists 600,000 to 750,000 distinct CDR3 sequences, around 60% of them singletons. For this clonotype: What it binds is not known.

Study conclusions and caveats: Batch-matched samples strongly co-clustered by F measure. People with multiple sclerosis had a significantly lower normalized Chao1 diversity than controls did. Five TRBV segments occurring more often in patients than controls included TRBV5-6, TRBV5-1 and TRBV20-1.

Germline V gene data show CDR1 as SGHAT and CDR2 as FQNNGV. V gave up 8 bases and J gave up 7 bases, with 17 bases separating them. The CDR3 loop spans 13 amino acids. Material: blood. V and J are TRBV11-2 and TRBJ1-1; tentative D call: TRBD1 (5 bases). This TCR derives from a girl aged 2 to 10 with multiple sclerosis. In DNA, the CDR3 is TGTGCCAGCGGGCGGGACCCTGACTTTGAAGCTTTCTTT. The encoded protein is CASGRDPDFEAFF.